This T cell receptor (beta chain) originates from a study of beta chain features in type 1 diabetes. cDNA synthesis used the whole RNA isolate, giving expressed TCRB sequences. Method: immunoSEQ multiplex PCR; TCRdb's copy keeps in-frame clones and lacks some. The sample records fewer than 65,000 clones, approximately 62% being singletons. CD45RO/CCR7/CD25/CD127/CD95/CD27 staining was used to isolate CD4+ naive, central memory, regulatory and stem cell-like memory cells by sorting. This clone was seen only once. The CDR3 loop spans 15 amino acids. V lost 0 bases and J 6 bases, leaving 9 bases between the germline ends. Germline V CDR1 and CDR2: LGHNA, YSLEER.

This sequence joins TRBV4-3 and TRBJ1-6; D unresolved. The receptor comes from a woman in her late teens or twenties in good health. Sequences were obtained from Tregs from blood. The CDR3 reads CASSQELGSNSPLHF. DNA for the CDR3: TGCGCCAGCAGCCAAGAACTTGGGAGTAATTCACCCCTCCACTTT.